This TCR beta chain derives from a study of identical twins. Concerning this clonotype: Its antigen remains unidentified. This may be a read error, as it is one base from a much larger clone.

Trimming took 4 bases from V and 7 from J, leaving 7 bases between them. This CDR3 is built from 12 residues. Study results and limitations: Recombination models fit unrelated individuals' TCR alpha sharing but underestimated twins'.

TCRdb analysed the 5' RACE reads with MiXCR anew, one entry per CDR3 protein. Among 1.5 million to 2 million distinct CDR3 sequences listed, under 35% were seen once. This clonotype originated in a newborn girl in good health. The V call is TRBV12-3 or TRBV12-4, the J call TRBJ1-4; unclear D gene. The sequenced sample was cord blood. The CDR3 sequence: CASSSRSEKLFF. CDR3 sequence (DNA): TGTGCCAGCAGTTCTAGAAGTGAAAAACTGTTTTTT.